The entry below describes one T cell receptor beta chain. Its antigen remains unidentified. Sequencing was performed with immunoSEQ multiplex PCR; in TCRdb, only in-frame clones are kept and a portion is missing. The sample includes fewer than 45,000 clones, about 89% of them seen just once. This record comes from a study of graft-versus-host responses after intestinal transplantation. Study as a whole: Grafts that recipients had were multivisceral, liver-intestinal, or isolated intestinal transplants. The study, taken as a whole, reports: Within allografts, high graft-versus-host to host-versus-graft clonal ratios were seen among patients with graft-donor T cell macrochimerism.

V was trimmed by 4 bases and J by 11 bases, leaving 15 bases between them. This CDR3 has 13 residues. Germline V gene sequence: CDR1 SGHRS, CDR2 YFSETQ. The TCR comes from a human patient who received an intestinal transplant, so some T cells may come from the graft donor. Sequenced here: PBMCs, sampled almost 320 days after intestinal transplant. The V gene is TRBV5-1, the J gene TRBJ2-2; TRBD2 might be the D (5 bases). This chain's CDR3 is CASSLNSWTELFF. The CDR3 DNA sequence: TGCGCCAGCAGCCTGAACTCATGGACTGAGCTGTTTTTT. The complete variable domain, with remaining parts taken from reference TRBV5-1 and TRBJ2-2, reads KAGVTQTPRYLIKTRGQQVTLSCSPISGHRSVSWYQQTPGQGLQFLFEYFSETQRNKGNFPGRFSGRQFSNSRSEMNVSTLELGDSALYLCASSLNSWTELFFGEGSRLTVL.